This entry is about one T cell receptor beta chain. Its specific antigen is unknown. Qualities for individual bases were not recorded, and no much larger clone is one base off. These data belong to a study of OX40 agonist ivuxolimab in advanced cancers. Notes on the research overall: The costimulatory receptor OX40 (CD134) was targeted by ivuxolimab, a fully human IgG2 agonistic monoclonal antibody. In the dose-escalation cohort, approximately 80% of patients were male, and the mean age was around 60 years with a range of about 20 to 80. Partial responses occurred in three dose-escalation patients: two with cutaneous melanoma and one with hepatocellular carcinoma. The paper covers the monotherapy dose-escalation part of the phase I ivuxolimab trial, which included N ≈ 57 patients. Patients were allowed to have had prior anti-PD-1, anti-PD-L1 or anti-CTLA-4 therapy, and approximately 40% of the dose-escalation patients had been treated with checkpoint inhibitors. Of the roughly 54 dose-escalation patients, hepatocellular carcinoma was present in about 19, melanoma in approximately 15, renal cell carcinoma in 9 and head and neck cancer in 9. Intravenous ivuxolimab was administered to patients every 2 weeks at six dose levels: 0.01, 0.1, 0.3, 1.5, 3 and 10 mg/kg. Peripheral TCRbeta sequencing aimed to test whether ivuxolimab altered TCR sequence diversity and caused clonal T-cell expansion. What the work shows at the level of the full study, not this receptor alone: At doses of 0.1 to 3.0 mg/kg, clonal expansion of both CD4+ and CD8+ T cells in blood was seen between baseline and week 6. Low levels of normalized T-cell clonal expansion were also seen in some nonresponding patients. The antigen specificity of the peripheral T cells that underwent clonal expansion was not determined. Partial responders in the 0.1-3.0 mg/kg groups had among the lowest normalized peripheral clonal expansion, especially among CD8+ T cells. After ivuxolimab, expanded clones were on average more numerous among CD8+ T cells than among CD4+ T cells.

From the germline V gene, CDR1 is SQVTM and CDR2 is ANQGSEA. Clipping removes 6 bases from V and 4 bases from J, with 1 as the unmatched junction base count. The CDR3 spans 12 residues, from the cysteine through the phenylalanine. The DNA shown is the 36-base CDR3, in frame from base 1. Genomic DNA was extracted from sorted cells for sequencing of the TCRbeta CDR3 region. The immunoSEQ Assay was used to sequence the TCRbeta CDR3 regions. TCRdb holds this immuneACCESS table with in-frame rearrangements only. Some clones are missing; in checked studies, unresolved V genes explain under half, and the rest has no known cause. The sample table lists almost 70,000 clones, roughly nine tenths of them with a count of one. Approximately 4% of the sample goes to the ten largest clones. Patients with autoimmune disease history or receiving systemic immunosuppression were excluded from the trial. Peripheral blood for TCR sequencing was drawn from every dose cohort at baseline, at cycle 4 day 1 and at cycle 7 day 1. Samples were obtained from an open-label, multicenter, first-in-human phase I dose-escalation trial of ivuxolimab. Adults with locally advanced or metastatic melanoma, renal cell carcinoma, hepatocellular carcinoma or head and neck squamous cell carcinoma were enrolled in the trial. Before TCR sequencing, CD4+ and CD8+ T cells were separately sorted from peripheral blood.

The sequence derives from an adult with an advanced solid tumor such as melanoma, head and neck, liver or kidney cancer. Specimen: CD4+ or CD8+ T cells sorted from blood, collected in a trial of the OX40 agonist ivuxolimab. This chain joins TRBV29-1 to TRBJ2-2; the junction holds 8 bases that match TRBD1. The bases are TGCAGCGTCGGACAGGGCACCGGGGAGCTGTTTTTT. Translated, this is CSVGQGTGELFF.